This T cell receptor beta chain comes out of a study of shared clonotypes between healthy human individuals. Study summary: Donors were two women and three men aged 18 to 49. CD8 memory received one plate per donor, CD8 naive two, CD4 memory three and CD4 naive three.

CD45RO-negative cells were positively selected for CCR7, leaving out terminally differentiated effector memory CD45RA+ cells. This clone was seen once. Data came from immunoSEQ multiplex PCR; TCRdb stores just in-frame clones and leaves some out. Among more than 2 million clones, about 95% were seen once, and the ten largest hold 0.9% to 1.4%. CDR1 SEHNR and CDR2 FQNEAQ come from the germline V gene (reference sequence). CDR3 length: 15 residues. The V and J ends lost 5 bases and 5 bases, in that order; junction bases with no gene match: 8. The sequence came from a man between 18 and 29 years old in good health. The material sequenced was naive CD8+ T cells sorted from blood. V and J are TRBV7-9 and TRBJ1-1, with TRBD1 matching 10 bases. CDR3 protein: CASSPPGTGVTEAFF. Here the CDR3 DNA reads TGTGCCAGCAGCCCCCCCGGGACAGGGGTAACTGAAGCTTTCTTT. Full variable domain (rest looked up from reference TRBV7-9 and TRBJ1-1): DTGVSQNPRHKITKRGQNVTFRCDPISEHNRLYWYRQTLGQGPEFLTYFQNEAQLEKSRLLSDRFSAERPKGSFSTLEIQRTEQGDSAMYLCASSPPGTGVTEAFFGQGTRLTVV.